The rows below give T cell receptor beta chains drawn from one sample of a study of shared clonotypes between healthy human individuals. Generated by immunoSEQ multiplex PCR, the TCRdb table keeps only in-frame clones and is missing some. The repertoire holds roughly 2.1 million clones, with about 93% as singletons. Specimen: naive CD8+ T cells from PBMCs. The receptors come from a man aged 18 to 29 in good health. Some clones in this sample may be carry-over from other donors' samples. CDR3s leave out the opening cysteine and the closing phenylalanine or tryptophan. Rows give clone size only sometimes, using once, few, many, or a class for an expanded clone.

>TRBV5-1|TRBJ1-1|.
ASTTGGTEAF
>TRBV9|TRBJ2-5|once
ASSPGGGQETQY
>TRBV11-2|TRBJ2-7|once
ASGGHERY
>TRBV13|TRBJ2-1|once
ASSPSGGEQF
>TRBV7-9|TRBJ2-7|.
ASSPQAYGERVEQY
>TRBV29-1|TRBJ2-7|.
SVELAGRNYEQY
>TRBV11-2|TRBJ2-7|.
ASSSGGTGYEQY
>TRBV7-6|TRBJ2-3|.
ASSPSTSGSLGDTQY
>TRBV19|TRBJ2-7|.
ASSIVVGFSYEQY
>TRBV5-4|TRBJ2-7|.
ASSPGLAEISYEQY
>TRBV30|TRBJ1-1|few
AWSADRKAEAF
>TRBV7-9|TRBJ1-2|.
ASSSADRGTNYGYT
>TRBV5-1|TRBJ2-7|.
ASSSTPGDRNEQY
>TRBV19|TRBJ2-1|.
ASSIRLAGVYEQF
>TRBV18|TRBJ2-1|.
ASSPGRRPDNEQF
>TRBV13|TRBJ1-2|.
ASSLSPIPHGYT
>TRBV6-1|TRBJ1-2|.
ASSELRGGALVGYT
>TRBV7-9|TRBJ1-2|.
ASSFITFGRDGYT
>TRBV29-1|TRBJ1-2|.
SVEDRSGENGYYGYT
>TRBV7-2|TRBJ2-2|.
ASSLVSAAGGELF
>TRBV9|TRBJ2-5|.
ASSPPTSGLKQETQY
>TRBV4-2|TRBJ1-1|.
ASSYLRVKGTEAF
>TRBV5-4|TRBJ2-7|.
ASSRVTGGDYEQY
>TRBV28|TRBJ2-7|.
ASSLRAWGRGAYEQY
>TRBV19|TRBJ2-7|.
ASRNRGRDEQY
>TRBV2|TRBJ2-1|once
ASTPNYSSEQF
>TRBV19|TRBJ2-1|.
ASSIDYINEQF
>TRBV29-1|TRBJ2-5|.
SVEGQGQRVEETQY
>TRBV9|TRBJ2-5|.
ASSISGTEETQY
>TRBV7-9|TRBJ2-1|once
ASNVAGGILNEQF
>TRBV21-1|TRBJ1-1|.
ASSKGTGGGFTEAF
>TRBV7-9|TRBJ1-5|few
ASSSFLTGDQPQH
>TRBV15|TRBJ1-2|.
ATSTRFTYGYT
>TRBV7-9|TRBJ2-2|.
ASSFAGFTGELF
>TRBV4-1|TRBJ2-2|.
ASSLRTGLTGELF
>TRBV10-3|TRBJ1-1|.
ATRGFGGGTEAF
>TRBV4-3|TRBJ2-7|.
ASSQAVGTVSYEQY
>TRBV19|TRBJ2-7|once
ASSFSEDYEQY
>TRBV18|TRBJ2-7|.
ASSPSTSGSSYEQY
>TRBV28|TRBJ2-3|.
ASKPGLYTDTQY
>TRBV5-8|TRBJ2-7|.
ASSLEYRGLPSSYEQY
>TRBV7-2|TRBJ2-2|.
ASSLVGLAGRGATGELF
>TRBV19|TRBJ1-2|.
ASSRGPTGYT
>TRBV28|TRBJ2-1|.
ASSFLREGYNEQF
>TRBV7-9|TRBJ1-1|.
ASRDNTEAF
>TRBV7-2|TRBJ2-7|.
ASSPGLGSYEQY
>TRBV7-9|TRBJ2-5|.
ASSPAGTGGEETQY
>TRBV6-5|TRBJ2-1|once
ASEPGLGRHNEQF
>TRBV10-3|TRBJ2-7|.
AISEGDRRSYEQY
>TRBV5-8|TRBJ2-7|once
ASSSDDRVSYEQY
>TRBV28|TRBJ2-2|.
ASIERGRLSGELF
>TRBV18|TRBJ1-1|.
ASSPPGVTEAF
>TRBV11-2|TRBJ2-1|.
ASSPLEATYNEQF
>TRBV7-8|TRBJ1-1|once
ASGKDRPSPEAF
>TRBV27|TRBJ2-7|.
ASRFQWGSYEQY
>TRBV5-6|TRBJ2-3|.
ASSLEFGTAHGDTQY
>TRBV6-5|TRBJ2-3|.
ASRALDNPTDTQY
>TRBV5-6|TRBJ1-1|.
ASSLAGGWIVTEAF